One TCR beta chain is described in this entry. This PCR relied on a set of 60 Vbeta primers and 13 Jbeta primers. Data came from immunoSEQ multiplex PCR; TCRdb stores just in-frame clones and leaves some out. Among 100,000 to 150,000 clones listed, 70% to 80% were seen once. V trimming: 4 bases; J trimming: 4 bases; junction bases outside the gene matches: 6. The V gene's germline CDR1 is SGHRS and CDR2 YFSETQ. This CDR3 region has 14 residues. This sample was included in a study of cytomegalovirus exposure and HLA in healthy donors. The sequence came from a middle-aged man in good health and CMV-seropositive. The sequenced sample was PBMCs. The chain links TRBV5-1 to TRBJ2-3; 7 bases fit TRBD2. CDR3 protein: CASSPLLASDTQYF. In DNA, the CDR3 is TGCGCCAGCAGCCCGCTACTAGCGTCAGATACGCAGTATTTT.